This TCR beta chain comes out of a study of blood T cell repertoires in COVID-19 (TCRdb year 2020). With regard to the full study: Collaborator samples came from the United States, Italy and Spain and covered acute and convalescent phases of COVID-19. The sample metadata nearly always contained a de-identified subject ID, COVID-19 status, age in years and sex. The material from the prospective study consisted of cDNA or gDNA derived from T cells, B-cell-depleted T cells, or PBMCs. The repertoires were released in a freely available public database meant as a resource for research on the immune response to SARS-CoV-2. Subjects who had been exposed to COVID-19, were actively infected with it, or had recovered from it provided the deeply sampled blood TCRbeta repertoires that made up the dataset. Samples were obtained from the ongoing ImmuneRACE study (first 160 participants) and from 950 to 1,500 subjects provided by 6 global collaborators. Where available, HLA class I and class II types were obtained from metadata supplied by the sample provider rather than from assay-based typing. Beyond this particular receptor, the publication reports: The amount of clinical and demographic metadata varied by source and participant and was provided uncurated.

The immunoSEQ Assay, a bias-controlled multiplex PCR, was used to amplify TCRbeta CDR3 regions from genomic DNA. As for how the authors treated the data: The number of nucleated cells in each sample was estimated by amplification of reference gene primers within the assay. To quantify the absolute abundance of each unique TCRbeta CDR3 rearrangement, sequence reads were collapsed and filtered. For each sample, productive Simpson clonality was calculated as the square root of Simpson's diversity index over productive rearrangements. TCRdb took this table from immuneACCESS and kept in-frame rearrangements with V and J called. Such tables lack part of the clones; where checked against another copy, unresolved V genes explain under half of the gap, and the rest is unexplained. The DNA was the basis for D and trimming; V, J and clone size are from that table. The sample data list roughly 230,000 clones, and 70% to 90% of these were observed just once. The top ten hold around 6.3% of the sample.

This clone is a singleton in its sample. Its antigen remains unidentified. No base qualities exist here, and no much larger clone lies one base off it. V has 5 bases trimmed and J has 3 bases trimmed; junction bases matching no gene number 5. The CDR3 covers 14 residues, taking in both the cysteine and the phenylalanine. Just the 42-base CDR3 DNA is kept, in frame starting at base 1. CDR1 MDHEN and CDR2 SYDVKM are derived from the germline V gene. Participants in the prospective study were aged roughly 18 to 89 years, lived in under 30 United States geographic areas, and enrolled through a virtual design. In the prospective study, participants were assigned to cohorts based on the clinical history participants reported in a screening survey and a study questionnaire. A participant counted as exposed if, within 2 weeks of entering the study, that participant had been in contact with someone who had a PCR-confirmed or clinician-diagnosed COVID-19 case. Mobile phlebotomists in the prospective study collected whole blood, serum and a nasopharyngeal or oropharyngeal swab from every participant. Additional blood draws and questionnaires over an approximately 2-month period could optionally be provided by prospective study participants. Before DNA extraction, prospective study blood samples were shipped either frozen or at room temperature.

Material for sequencing was PBMCs or T cells enriched from blood (not recorded which). In this chain, TRBV28 is recombined with TRBJ1-1, and 8 junction bases match TRBD1. The clonotype comes from a woman in her 50s who had been exposed to COVID-19. The CDR3 sequence is CASSASGGYTEAFF. The DNA reads TGTGCCAGCAGTGCCTCAGGGGGCTACACTGAAGCTTTCTTT.